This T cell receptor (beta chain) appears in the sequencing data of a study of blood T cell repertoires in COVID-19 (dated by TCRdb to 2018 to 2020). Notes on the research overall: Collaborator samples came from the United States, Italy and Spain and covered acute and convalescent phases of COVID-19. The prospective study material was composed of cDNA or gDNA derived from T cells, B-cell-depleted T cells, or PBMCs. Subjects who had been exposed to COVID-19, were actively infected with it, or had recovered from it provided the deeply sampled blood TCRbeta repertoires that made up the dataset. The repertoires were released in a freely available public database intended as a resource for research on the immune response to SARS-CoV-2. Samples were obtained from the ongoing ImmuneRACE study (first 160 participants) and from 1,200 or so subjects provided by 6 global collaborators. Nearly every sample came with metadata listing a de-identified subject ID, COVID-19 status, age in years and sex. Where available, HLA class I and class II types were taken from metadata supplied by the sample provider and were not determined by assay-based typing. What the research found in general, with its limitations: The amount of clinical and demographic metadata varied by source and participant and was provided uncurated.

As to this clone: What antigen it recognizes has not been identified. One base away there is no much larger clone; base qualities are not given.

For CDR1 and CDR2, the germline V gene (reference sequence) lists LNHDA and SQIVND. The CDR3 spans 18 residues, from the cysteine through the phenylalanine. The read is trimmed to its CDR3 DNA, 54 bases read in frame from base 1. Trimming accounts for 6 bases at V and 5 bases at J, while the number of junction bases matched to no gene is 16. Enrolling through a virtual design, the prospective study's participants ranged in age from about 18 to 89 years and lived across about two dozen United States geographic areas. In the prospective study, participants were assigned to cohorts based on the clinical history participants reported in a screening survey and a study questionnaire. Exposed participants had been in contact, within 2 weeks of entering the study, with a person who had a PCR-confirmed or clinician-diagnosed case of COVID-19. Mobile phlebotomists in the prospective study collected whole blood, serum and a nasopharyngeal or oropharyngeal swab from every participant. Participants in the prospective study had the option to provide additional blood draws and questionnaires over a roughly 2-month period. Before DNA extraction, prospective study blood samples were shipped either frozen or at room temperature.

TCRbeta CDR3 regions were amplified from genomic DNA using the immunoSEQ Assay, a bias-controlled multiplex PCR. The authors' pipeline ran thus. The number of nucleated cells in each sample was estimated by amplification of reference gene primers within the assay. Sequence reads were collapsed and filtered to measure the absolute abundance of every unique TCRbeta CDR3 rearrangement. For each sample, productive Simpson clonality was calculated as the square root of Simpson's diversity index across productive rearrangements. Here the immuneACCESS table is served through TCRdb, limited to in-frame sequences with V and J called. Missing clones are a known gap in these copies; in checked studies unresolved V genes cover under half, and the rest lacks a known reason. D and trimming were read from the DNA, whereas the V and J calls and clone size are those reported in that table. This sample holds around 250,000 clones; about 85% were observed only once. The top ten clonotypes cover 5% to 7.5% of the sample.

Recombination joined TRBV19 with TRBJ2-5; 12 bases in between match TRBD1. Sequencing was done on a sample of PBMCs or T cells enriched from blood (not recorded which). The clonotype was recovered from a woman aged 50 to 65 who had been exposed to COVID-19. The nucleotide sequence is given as TGTGCCAGTAGCCGGGGACAGGGGGCGACCTCCCAAGGGGAGACCCAGTACTTC. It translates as CASSRGQGATSQGETQYF.